This record looks at one TCR beta chain sequence and its context. V was clipped by 2 bases and J by 5 bases; unmatched bases: 6. CDR3 length: 15 residues. CDR1 is KGHSH and CDR2 is LQKENI in the germline V gene. Per the original methods: By means of reference gene primer amplification, nucleated cell counts were estimated. Clones were read by immunoSEQ multiplex PCR, and TCRdb kept only the in-frame ones, dropping some. D and trimming come from the DNA, and the V and J calls and clone size come from that table. Counted here are 45,000 to 70,000 clones, about 85% occurring once; the ten biggest clones make up 10% to 15%. These data originate in a study of blood T cell repertoires in COVID-19. Turning to the study itself: Material from acute and convalescent COVID-19 was sourced from the United States, Italy and Spain. T cells, B-cell-depleted T cells, or PBMCs supplied cDNA or gDNA.

V gene TRBV18 combines with J gene TRBJ2-5, with 9 bases that match TRBD2. This TCR derives from a woman older than 75 with acute or convalescent COVID-19. The material sequenced was peripheral blood. The CDR3 loop reads CASSPSGGTQETQYF. CDR3 DNA sequence: TGTGCCAGCTCACCAAGCGGGGGGACCCAGGAGACCCAGTACTTC.